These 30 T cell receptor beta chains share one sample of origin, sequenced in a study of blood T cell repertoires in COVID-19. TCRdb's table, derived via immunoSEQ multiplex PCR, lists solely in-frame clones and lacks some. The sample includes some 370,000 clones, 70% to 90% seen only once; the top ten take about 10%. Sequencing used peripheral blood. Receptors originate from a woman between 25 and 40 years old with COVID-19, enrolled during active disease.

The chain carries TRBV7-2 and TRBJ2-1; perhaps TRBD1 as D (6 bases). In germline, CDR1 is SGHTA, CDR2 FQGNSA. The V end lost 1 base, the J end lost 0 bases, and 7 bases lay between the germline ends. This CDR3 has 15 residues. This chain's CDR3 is CASSLVGGSYNEQFF. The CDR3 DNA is TGTGCCAGCAGCTTAGTAGGGGGCTCCTACAATGAGCAGTTCTTC.

The DNA for the CDR3 is TGTGCCAGCACCGTCTTCGGGACATTGCCCATGTCGCAGTATTTT. Protein: CASTVFGTLPMSQYF. J is TRBJ2-3 and V is TRBV7-3, with D perhaps matching TRBD1 (6 bases). The length of the CDR3 is 15 residues. Germline V CDR1 and CDR2: SGHTA, FQGTGA. Trimming removed 7 bases at V and 10 bases at J, with 24 bases between.

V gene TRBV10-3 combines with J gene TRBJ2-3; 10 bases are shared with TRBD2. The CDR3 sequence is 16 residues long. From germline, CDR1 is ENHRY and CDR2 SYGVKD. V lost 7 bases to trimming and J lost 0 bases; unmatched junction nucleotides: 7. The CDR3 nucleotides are TGTGCCATCATGCCGGCTAGCGGGGGTAGCACAGATACGCAGTATTTT. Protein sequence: CAIMPASGGSTDTQYF.

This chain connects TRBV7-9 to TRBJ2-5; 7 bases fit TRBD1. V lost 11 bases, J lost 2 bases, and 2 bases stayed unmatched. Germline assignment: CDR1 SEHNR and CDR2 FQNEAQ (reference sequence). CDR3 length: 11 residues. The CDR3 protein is CASTGQETQYF. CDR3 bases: TGTGCCTCGACAGGGCAAGAGACCCAGTACTTC.

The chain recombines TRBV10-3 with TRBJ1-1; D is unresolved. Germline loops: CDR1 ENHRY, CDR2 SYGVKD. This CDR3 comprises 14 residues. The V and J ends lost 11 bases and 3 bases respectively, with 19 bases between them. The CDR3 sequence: CASQPPGVDTEAFF. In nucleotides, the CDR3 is TGTGCCTCTCAGCCCCCCGGGGTAGACACTGAAGCTTTCTTT.

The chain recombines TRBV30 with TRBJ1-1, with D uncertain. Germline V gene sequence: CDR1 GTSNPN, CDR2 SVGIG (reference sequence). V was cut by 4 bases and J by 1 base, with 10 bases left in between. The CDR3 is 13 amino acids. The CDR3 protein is CAWTKGGNTEAFF. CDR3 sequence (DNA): TGTGCCTGGACGAAGGGAGGGAACACTGAAGCTTTCTTT.

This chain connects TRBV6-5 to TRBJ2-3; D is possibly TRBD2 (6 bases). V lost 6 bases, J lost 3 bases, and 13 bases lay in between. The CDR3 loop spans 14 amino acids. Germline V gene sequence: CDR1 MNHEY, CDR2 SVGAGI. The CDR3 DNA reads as TGTGCCAGCAGCCGGGACTCGGGAACAGATACGCAGTATTTT. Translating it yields CASSRDSGTDTQYF.

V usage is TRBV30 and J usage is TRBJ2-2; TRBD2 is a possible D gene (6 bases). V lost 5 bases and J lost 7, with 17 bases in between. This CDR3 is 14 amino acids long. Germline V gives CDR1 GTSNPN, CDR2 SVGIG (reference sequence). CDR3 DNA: TGTGCCTGGGGAGGGGCGCGGGGAGACGGGGAGCTGTTTTTT. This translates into CAWGGARGDGELFF.

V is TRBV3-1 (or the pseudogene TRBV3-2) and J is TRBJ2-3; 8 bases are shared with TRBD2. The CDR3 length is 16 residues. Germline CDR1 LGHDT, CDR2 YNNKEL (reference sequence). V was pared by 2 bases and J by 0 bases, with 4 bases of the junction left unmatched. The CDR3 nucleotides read TGTGCCAGCAGCCAAAGCGGGAGCCGAAGCACAGATACGCAGTATTTT. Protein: CASSQSGSRSTDTQYF.

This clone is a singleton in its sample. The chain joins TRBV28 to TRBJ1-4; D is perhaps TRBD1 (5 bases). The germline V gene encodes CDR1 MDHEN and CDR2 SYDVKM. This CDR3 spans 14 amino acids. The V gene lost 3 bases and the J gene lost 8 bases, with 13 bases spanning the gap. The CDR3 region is CASSLVRADEKLFF. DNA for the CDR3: TGTGCCAGCAGTTTGGTCAGGGCGGACGAAAAACTGTTTTTT.

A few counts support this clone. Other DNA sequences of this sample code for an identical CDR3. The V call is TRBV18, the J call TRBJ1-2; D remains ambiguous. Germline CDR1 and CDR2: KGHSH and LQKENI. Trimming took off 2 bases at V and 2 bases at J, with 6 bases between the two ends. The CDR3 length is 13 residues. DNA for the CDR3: TGTGCCAGCTCACCAGGAGGGAACTATGGCTACACCTTC. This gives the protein CASSPGGNYGYTF. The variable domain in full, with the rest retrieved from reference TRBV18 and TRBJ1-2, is NAGVMQNPRHLVRRRGQEARLRCSPMKGHSHVYWYRQLPEEGLKFMVYLQKENIIDESGMPKERFSAEFPKEGPSILRIQQVVRGDSAAYFCASSPGGNYGYTFGSGTRLTVV.

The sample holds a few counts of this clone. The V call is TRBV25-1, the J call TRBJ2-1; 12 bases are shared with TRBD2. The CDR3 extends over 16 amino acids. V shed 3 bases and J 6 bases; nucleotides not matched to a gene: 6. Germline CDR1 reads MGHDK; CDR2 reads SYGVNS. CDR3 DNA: TGTGCCAGCAGTGATCTCGCTAGCGGGAGGGTCAATGAGCAGTTCTTC. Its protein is CASSDLASGRVNEQFF.

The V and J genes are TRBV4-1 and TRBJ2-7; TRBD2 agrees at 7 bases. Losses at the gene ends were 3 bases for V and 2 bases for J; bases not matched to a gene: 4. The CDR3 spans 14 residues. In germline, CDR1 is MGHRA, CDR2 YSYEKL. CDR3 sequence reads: CASSQSGTPYEQYF. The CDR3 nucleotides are TGCGCCAGCAGCCAGAGCGGGACCCCCTACGAGCAGTACTTC.

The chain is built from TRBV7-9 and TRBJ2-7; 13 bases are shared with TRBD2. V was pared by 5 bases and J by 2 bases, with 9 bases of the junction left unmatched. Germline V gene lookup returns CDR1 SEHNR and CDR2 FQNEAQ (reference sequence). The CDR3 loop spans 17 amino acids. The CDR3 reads CASSAYPTSGRAYEQYF. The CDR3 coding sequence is TGTGCCAGCAGCGCCTACCCTACTAGCGGGAGGGCCTACGAGCAGTACTTC. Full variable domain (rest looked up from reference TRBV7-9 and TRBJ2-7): DTGVSQNPRHKITKRGQNVTFRCDPISEHNRLYWYRQTLGQGPEFLTYFQNEAQLEKSRLLSDRFSAERPKGSFSTLEIQRTEQGDSAMYLCASSAYPTSGRAYEQYFGPGTRLTVT.

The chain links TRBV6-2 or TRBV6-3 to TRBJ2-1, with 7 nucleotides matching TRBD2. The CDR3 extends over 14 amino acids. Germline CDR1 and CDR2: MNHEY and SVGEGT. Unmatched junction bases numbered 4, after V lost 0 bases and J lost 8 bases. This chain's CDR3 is CASSYSYGGDEQFF. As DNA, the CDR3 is TGTGCCAGCAGTTACTCGTATGGGGGGGATGAGCAGTTCTTC.

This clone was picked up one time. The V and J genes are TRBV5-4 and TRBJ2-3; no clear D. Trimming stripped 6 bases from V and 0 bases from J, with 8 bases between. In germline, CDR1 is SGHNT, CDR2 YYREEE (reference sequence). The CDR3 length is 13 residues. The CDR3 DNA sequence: TGTGCCAGCATGGTAGCAAGCACAGATACGCAGTATTTT. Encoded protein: CASMVASTDTQYF.

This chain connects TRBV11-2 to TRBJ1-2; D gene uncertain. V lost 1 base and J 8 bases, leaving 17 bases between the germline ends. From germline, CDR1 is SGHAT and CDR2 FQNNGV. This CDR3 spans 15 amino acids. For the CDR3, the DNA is TGTGCCAGCAGCTTAGTCGGACTCCCCTTCGCCGGCTACACCTTC. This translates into CASSLVGLPFAGYTF.

As DNA, the CDR3 is TGCGCCAGCTCCCGAAGGGTGGCAGGGGGCACAGATACGCAGTATTTT. Translated, it gives CASSRRVAGGTDTQYF. The V gene is TRBV4-1, the J gene TRBJ2-3, with D possibly matching TRBD1 (6 bases). The CDR3 runs 16 residues. The V end lost 8 bases, the J end lost 1 base, and 19 bases lay between the germline ends. Per the germline V gene, CDR1 is MGHRA and CDR2 is YSYEKL.

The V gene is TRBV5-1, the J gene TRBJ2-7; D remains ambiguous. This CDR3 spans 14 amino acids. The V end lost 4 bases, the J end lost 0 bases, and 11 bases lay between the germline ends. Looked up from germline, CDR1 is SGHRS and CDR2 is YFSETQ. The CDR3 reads CASSPELRSYEQYF. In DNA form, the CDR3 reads TGCGCCAGCAGCCCTGAGTTGCGCTCCTACGAGCAGTACTTC.

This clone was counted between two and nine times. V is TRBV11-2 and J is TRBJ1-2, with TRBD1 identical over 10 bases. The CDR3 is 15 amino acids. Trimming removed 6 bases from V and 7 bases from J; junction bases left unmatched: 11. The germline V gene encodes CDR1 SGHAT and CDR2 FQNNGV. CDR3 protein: CASSLSPGQGFGYTF. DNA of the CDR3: TGTGCCAGCAGTTTATCCCCGGGACAGGGGTTTGGCTACACCTTC.

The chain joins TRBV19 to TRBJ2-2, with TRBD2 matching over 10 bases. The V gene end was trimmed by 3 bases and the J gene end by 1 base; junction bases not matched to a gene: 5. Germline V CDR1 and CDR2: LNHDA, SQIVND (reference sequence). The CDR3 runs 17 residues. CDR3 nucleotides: TGTGCCAGTAGTATTAGGCTAGCGGGAGTGAACACCGGGGAGCTGTTTTTT. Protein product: CASSIRLAGVNTGELFF. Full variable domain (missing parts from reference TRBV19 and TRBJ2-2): DGGITQSPKYLFRKEGQNVTLSCEQNLNHDAMYWYRQDPGQGLRLIYYSQIVNDFQKGDIAEGYSVSREKKESFPLTVTSAQKNPTAFYLCASSIRLAGVNTGELFFGEGSRLTVL.

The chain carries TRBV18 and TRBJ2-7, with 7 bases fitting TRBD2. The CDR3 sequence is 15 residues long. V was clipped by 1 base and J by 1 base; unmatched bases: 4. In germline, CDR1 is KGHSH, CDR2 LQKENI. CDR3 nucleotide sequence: TGTGCCAGCTCACCACGGGGGACTAATTCCTACGAGCAGTACTTC. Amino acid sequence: CASSPRGTNSYEQYF.

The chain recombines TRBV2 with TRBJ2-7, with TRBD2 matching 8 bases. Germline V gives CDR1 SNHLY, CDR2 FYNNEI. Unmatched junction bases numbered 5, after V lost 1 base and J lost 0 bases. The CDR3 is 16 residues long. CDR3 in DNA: TGTGCCAGCAGTGAAGGAATAGCGGGATTCTCCTACGAGCAGTACTTC. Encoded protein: CASSEGIAGFSYEQYF. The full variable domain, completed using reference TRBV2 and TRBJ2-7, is EPEVTQTPSHQVTQMGQEVILRCVPISNHLYFYWYRQILGQKVEFLVSFYNNEISEKSEIFDDQFSVERPDGSNFTLKIRSTKLEDSAMYFCASSEGIAGFSYEQYFGPGTRLTVT.

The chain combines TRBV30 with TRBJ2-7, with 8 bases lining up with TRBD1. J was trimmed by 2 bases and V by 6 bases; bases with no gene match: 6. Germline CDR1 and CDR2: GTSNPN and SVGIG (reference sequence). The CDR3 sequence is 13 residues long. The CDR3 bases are TGTGCCTGCGCCGGGACAGGCCCCTACGAGCAGTACTTC. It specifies CACAGTGPYEQYF.

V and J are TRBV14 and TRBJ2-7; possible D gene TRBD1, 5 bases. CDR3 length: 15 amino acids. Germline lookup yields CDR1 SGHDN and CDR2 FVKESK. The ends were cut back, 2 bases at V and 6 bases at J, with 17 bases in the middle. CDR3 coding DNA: TGTGCCAGCAGCCAATCTAGGGGTTGGGCTGCCGAGCAGTACTTC. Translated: CASSQSRGWAAEQYF. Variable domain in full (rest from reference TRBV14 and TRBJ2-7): EAGVTQFPSHSVIEKGQTVTLRCDPISGHDNLYWYRRVMGKEIKFLLHFVKESKQDESGMPNNRFLAERTGGTYSTLKVQPAELEDSGVYFCASSQSRGWAAEQYFGPGTRLTVT.

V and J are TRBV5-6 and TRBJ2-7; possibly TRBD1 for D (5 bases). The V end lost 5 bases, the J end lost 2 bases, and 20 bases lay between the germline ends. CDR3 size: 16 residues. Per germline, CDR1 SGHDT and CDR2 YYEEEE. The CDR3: CASSWGHRLQAYEQYF. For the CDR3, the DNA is TGTGCCAGCAGTTGGGGTCATAGGTTACAGGCCTACGAGCAGTACTTC.

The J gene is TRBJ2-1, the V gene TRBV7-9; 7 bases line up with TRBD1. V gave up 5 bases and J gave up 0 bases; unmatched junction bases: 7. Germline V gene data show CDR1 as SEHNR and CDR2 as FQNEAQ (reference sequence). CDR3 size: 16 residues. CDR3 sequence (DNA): TGTGCCAGCAGCAAACTCCGGGACAGCTCCTACAATGAGCAGTTCTTC. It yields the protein CASSKLRDSSYNEQFF.

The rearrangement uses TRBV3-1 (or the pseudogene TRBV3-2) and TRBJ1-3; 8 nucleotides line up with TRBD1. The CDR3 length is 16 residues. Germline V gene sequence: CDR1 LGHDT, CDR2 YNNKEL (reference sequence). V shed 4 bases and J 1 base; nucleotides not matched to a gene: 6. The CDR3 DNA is TGTGCCAGCAGCCTGAGACAGGGGACATCTGGAAACACCATATATTTT. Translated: CASSLRQGTSGNTIYF.

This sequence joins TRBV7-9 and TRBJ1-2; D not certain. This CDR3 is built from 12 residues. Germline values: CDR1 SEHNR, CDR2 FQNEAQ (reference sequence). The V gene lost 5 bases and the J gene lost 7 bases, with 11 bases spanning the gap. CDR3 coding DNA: TGTGCCAGCAGCCAAAACGGAGCTGGCTACACCTTC. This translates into CASSQNGAGYTF.

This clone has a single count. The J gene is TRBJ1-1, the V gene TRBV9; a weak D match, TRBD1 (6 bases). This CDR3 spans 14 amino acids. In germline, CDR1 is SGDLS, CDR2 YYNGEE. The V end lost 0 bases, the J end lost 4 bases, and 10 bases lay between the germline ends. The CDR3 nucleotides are TGTGCCAGCAGCGTAGACACAGGGCCCACTGAAGCTTTCTTT. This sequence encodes CASSVDTGPTEAFF.